This T cell receptor (beta chain) came from a study of regulatory T cells in long-lasting Graves disease. General study findings and limits: Lower TCR diversity was seen in persistent Graves' patients than in newly diagnosed ones.

To make TCR beta libraries, researchers used iRepertoire HTBI primers and Arm-PCR of CDR3 regions. One entry per CDR3 protein, called by TCRdb with MiXCR from the multiplex PCR reads. The table has a few hundred thousand distinct CDR3 sequences, about 20% seen once. This clonotype showed up many times. Its antigen remains unidentified. Stated time point: newly diagnosed GD, antithyroid drugs for less than 3 months. Construction of the TCR library relied on RNA isolated from PBMCs. Guidelines of the American Thyroid Association were used to diagnose Graves' disease. About 8.8 milliliters of peripheral blood went into EDTA tubes. CDR1 and CDR2 (germline): LGHNA, YNFKEQ. The CDR3 is made up of 12 amino acids. Trimming removed 7 bases from V and 5 bases from J, with 11 bases in between. The same data also contributed to another study, on T cells in Graves' hyperthyroidism and ophthalmopathy.

This TCR was recovered from a woman aged 30 to 39 with Graves disease. The rearrangement links TRBV4-2 to TRBJ1-1; no clear D. Sample: peripheral blood mononuclear cells (PBMCs), taken at new diagnosis, from a patient treated with antithyroid drugs. The CDR3 loop is CASNHGVTEAFF. The CDR3 nucleotides read TGTGCCAGCAATCACGGGGTTACTGAAGCTTTCTTT.